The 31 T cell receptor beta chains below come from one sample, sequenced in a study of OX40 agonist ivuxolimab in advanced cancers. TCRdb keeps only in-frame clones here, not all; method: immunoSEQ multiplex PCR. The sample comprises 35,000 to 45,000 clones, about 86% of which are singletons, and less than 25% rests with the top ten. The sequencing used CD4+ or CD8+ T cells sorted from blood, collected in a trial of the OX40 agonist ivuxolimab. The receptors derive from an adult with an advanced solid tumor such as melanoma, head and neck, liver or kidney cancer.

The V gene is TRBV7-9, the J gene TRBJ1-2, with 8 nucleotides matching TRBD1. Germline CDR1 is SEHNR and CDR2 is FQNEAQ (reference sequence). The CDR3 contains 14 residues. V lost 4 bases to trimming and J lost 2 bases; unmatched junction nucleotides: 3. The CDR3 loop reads CASSSRTGNYGYTF. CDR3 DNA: TGTGCCAGCAGCTCCAGGACAGGGAACTATGGCTACACCTTC.

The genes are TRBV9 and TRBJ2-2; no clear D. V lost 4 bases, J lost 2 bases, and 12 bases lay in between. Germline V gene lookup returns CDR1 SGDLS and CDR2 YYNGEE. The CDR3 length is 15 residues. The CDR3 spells CASSLDTTNTGELFF. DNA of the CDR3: TGTGCCAGCAGCCTCGACACAACTAACACCGGGGAGCTGTTTTTT.

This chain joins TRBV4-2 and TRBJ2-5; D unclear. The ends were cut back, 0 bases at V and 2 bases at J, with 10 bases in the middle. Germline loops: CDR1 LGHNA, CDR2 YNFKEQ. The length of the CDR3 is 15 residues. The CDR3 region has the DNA TGTGCCAGCAGCCAAGATTCAGTCACTCAAGAGACCCAGTACTTC. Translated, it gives CASSQDSVTQETQYF.

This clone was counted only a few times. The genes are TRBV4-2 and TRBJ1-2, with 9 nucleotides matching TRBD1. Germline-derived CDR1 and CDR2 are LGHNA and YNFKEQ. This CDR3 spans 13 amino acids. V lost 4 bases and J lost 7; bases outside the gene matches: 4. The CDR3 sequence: CASSRTGVSGYTF. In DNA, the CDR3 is TGTGCCAGCAGCCGGACAGGGGTGTCTGGCTACACCTTC.

CDR3 in DNA: TGTGCCAGCAGGGCCAGAGCGGGGGAAACCGGGGAGCTGTTTTTT. Translation: CASRARAGETGELFF. This chain links TRBV9 with TRBJ2-2, with 8 positions matching TRBD2. Germline-derived CDR1 and CDR2 are SGDLS and YYNGEE. J was trimmed by 5 bases and V by 5 bases; bases with no gene match: 8. This CDR3 is built from 15 residues.

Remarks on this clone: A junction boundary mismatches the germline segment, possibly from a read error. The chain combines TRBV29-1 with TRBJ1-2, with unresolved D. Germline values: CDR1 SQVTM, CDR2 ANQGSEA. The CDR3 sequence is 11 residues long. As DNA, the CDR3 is TGCAGCGGTGAATTTCAATATGGCTACACCTTC. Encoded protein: CSGEFQYGYTF.

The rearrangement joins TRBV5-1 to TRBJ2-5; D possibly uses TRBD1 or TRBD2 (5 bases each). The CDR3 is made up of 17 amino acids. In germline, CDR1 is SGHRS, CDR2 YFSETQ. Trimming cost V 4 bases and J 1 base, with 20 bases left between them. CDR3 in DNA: TGCGCCAGCAGCCACGGGACGGAGATGAGGTTCCAAGAGACCCAGTACTTC. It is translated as CASSHGTEMRFQETQYF.

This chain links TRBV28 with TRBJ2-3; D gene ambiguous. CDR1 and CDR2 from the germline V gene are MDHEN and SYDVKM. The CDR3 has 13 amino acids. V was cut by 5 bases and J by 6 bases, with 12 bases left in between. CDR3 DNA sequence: TGTGCCAGCAGTCTCACACCAACGGATACGCAGTATTTT. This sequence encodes CASSLTPTDTQYF.

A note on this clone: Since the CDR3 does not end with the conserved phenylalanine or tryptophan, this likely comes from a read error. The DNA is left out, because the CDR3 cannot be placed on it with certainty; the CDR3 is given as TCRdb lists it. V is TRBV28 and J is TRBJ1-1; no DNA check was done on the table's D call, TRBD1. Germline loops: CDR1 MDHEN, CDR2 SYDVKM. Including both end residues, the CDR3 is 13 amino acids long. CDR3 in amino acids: CASSFGQPRQLEC.

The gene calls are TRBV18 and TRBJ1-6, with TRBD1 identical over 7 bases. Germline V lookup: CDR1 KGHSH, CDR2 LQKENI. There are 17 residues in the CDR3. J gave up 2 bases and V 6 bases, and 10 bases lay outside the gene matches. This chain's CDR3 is CASSPDIDRAYNSPLHF. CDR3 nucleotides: TGTGCCAGCTCCCCGGACATAGACAGGGCCTATAATTCACCCCTCCACTTT.

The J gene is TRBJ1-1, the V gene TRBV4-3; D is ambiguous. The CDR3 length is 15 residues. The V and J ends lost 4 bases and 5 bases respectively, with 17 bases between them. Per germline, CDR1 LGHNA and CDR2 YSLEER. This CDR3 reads CASSPNSIRRTEAFF. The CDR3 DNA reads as TGCGCCAGCAGCCCGAACTCAATTAGGAGAACTGAAGCTTTCTTT.

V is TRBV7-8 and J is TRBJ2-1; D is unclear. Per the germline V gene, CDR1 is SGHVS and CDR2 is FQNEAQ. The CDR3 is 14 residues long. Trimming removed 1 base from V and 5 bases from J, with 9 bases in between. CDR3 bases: TGTGCCAGCAGCTTAGAGGTAGTCCACAATGAGCAGTTCTTC. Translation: CASSLEVVHNEQFF. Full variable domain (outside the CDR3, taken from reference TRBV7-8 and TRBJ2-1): GAGVSQSPRYKVAKRGQDVALRCDPISGHVSLFWYQQALGQGPEFLTYFQNEAQLDKSGLPSDRFFAERPEGSVSTLKIQRTQQEDSAVYLCASSLEVVHNEQFFGPGTRLTVL.

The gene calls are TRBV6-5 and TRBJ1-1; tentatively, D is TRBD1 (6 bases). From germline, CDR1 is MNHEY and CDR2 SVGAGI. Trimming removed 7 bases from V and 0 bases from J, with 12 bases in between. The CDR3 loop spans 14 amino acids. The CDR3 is CASIPGVMNTEAFF. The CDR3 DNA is TGTGCCAGCATTCCAGGGGTAATGAACACTGAAGCTTTCTTT.

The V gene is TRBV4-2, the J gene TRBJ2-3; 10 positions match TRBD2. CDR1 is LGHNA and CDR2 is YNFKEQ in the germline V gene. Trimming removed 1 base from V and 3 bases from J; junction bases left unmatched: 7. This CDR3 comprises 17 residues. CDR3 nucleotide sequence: TGTGCCAGCAGCCAAGGGCAGCGGGGGGGCCGGACAGATACGCAGTATTTT. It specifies CASSQGQRGGRTDTQYF.

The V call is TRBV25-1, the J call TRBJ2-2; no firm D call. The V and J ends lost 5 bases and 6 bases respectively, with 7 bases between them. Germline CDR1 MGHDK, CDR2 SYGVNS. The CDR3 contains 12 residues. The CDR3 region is CASSLTSGELFF. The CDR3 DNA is TGTGCCAGCAGTCTTACTTCCGGGGAGCTGTTTTTT.

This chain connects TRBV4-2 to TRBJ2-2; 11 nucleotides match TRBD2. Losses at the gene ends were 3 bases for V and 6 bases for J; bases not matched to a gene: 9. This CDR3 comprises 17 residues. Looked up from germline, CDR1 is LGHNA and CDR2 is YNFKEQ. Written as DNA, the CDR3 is TGTGCCAGCAGCCACCGCGGGGAACTAGCGGGAGCCGGGGAGCTGTTTTTT. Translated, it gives CASSHRGELAGAGELFF.

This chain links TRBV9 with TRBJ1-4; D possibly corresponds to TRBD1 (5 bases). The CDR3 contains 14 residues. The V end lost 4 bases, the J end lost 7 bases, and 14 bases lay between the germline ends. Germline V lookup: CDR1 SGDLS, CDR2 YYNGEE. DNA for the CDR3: TGTGCCAGCAGCCTCCGGGGGGAGAGTGAAAAACTGTTTTTT. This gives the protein CASSLRGESEKLFF.

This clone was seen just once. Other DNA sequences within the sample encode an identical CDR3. CDR3 protein: CASSQDWPGPYEQYV. CDR3 nucleotide sequence: TGCGCCAGCAGCCAAGATTGGCCTGGGCCCTACGAGCAGTACGTC. J is TRBJ2-7 and V is TRBV4-1; D not certain. The CDR3 sequence is 15 residues long. Germline CDR1 and CDR2: MGHRA and YSYEKL. The V end was cut by 0 bases, the J end by 2 bases, with 11 bases between.

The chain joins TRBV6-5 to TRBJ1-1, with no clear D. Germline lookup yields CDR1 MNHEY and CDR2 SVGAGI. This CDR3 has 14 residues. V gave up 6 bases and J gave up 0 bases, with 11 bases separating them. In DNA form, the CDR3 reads TGTGCCAGCAGCCGAACGGAGATGAACACTGAAGCTTTCTTT. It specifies CASSRTEMNTEAFF.

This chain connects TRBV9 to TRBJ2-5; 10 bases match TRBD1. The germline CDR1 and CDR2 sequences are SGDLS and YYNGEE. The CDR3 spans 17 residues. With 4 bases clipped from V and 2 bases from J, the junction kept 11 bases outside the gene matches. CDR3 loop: CASSTDRGTNDQETQYF. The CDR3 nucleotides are TGTGCCAGCAGCACGGACAGGGGGACTAATGATCAAGAGACCCAGTACTTC.

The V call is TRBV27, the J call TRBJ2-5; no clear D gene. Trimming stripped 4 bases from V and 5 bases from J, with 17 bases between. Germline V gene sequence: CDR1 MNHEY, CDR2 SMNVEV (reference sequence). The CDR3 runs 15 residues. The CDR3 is CASSSRPSKRETQYF. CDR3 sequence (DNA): TGTGCCAGCAGTTCACGGCCGTCCAAAAGGGAGACCCAGTACTTC.

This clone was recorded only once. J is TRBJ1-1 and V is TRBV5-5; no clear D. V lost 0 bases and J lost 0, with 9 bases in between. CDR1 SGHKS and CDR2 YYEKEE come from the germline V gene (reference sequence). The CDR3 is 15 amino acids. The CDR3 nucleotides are TGTGCCAGCAGCTTGGGGGAGTTTATGAACACTGAAGCTTTCTTT. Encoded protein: CASSLGEFMNTEAFF.

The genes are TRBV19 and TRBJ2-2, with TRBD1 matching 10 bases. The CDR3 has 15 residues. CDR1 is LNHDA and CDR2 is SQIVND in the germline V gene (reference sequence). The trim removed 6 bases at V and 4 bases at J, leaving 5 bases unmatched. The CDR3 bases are TGTGCCAGTAGAAGACAGGGGGCTTTCACCGGGGAGCTGTTTTTT. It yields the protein CASRRQGAFTGELFF.

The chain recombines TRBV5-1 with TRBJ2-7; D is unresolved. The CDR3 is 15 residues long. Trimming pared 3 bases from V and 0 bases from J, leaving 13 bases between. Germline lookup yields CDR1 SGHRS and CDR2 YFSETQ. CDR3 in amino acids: CASSSTTPGSYEQYF. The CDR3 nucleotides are TGCGCCAGCAGCTCTACTACCCCAGGCTCCTACGAGCAGTACTTC.

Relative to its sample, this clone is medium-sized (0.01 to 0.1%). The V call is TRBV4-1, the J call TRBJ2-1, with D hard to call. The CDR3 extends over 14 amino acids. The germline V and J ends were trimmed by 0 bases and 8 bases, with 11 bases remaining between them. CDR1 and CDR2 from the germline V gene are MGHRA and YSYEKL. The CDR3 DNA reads TGCGCCAGCAGCCAAGATCCGCCCAGGCATGAGCAGTTCTTC. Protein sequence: CASSQDPPRHEQFF.

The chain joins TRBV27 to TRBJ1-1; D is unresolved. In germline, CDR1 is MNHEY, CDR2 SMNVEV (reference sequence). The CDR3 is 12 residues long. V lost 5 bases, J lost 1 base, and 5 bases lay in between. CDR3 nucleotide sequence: TGTGCCAGCAGTCACAAGAACACTGAAGCTTTCTTT. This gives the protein CASSHKNTEAFF.

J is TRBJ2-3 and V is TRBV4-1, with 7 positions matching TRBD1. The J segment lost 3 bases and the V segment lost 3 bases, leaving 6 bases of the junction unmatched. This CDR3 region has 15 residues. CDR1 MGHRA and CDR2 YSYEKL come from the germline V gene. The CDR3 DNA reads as TGCGCCAGCAGCCAGGGGCCAGGGGGAACAGATACGCAGTATTTT. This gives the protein CASSQGPGGTDTQYF.

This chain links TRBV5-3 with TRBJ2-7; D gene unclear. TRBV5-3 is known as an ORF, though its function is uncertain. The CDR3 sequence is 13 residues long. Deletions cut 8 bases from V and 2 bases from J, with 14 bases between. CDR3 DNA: TGTGCCAGGGTGAGCTCCAGCACCTACGAGCAGTACGTC. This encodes CARVSSSTYEQYV.

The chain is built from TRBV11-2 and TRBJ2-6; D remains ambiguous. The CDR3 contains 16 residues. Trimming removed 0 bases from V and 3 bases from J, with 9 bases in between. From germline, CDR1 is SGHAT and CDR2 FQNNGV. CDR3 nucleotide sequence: TGTGCCAGCAGCTTAGAACTGGGTTTTGGGGCCAACGTCCTGACTTTC. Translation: CASSLELGFGANVLTF.

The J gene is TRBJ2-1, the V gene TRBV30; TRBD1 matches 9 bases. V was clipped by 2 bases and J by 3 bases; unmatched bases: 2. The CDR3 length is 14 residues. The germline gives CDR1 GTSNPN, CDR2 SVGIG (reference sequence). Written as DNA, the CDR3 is TGTGCCTGGAGTACGGGACAGGGCTACAATGAGCAGTTCTTC. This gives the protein CAWSTGQGYNEQFF.

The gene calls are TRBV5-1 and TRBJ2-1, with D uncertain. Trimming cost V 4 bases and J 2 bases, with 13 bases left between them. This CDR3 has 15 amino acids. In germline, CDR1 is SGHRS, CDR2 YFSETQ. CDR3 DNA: TGCGCCAGCAGCCCTTCGACGGCAACCTACAATGAGCAGTTCTTC. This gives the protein CASSPSTATYNEQFF.